A single sample gave rise to the 6 T cell receptor beta chains below, sequenced in a study of PD-1 blockade in mismatch repair-deficient tumors. Measured with immunoSEQ multiplex PCR; TCRdb has only the in-frame clones, and not every one. The sample yields over 100,000 clones, around three quarters seen once. The sample consisted of peripheral blood, taken about 60 weeks after starting pembrolizumab. These receptors were collected from an adult with mismatch repair-deficient cancer.

In this sample, this clone turned up a few times. The genes are TRBV27 and TRBJ1-1, with TRBD1 as a possible D gene (6 bases). V lost 5 bases to trimming and J lost 2 bases, with 12 bases between them. Germline CDR1 reads MNHEY; CDR2 reads SMNVEV (reference sequence). There are 14 residues in the CDR3. DNA of the CDR3: TGTGCCAGCAGTAACCCGGACAGTAACACTGAAGCTTTCTTT. Translation gives CASSNPDSNTEAFF.

This chain connects TRBV19 to TRBJ1-2; the D is unclear. Germline V gene lookup returns CDR1 LNHDA and CDR2 SQIVND (reference sequence). The CDR3 length is 14 residues. Trimming removed 5 bases at V and 4 bases at J, with 14 bases between. The CDR3 DNA follows: TGTGCCAGTAGTCCGGCGGGAAGCTCCTATGGCTACACCTTC. Its protein is CASSPAGSSYGYTF.

This clone was picked up one time. The chain links TRBV11-2 to TRBJ2-1; D is unclear. Trimming left V 1 base short and J 5 bases short, with 6 bases between. Germline V gene lookup returns CDR1 SGHAT and CDR2 FQNNGV. The CDR3 sequence is 13 residues long. The CDR3 DNA follows: TGTGCCAGCAGCTTAGTAGCAAACAATGAGCAGTTCTTC. This sequence encodes CASSLVANNEQFF.

This chain joins TRBV7-2 and TRBJ2-4; the match to TRBD2 covers 7 bases. Germline V gene lookup returns CDR1 SGHTA and CDR2 FQGNSA. The V segment lost 5 bases and the J segment 6 bases; nucleotides outside the gene matches: 10. There are 15 residues in the CDR3. Written as DNA, the CDR3 is TGTGCCAGCAGCCCTAGGCAGCGGGACGTAAACATTCAGTACTTC. It specifies CASSPRQRDVNIQYF. Combining the CDR3 with reference TRBV7-2 and TRBJ2-4 gives the whole variable domain GAGVSQSPSNKVTEKGKDVELRCDPISGHTALYWYRQSLGQGLEFLIYFQGNSAPDKSGLPSDRFSAERTGGSVSTLTIQRTQQEDSAVYLCASSPRQRDVNIQYFGAGTRLSVL.

This chain connects TRBV18 to TRBJ2-7; 7 nucleotides align to TRBD1. The germline gives CDR1 KGHSH, CDR2 LQKENI. V shed 4 bases, J shed 3 bases, and the junction held 3 bases outside the gene matches. This CDR3 contains 13 residues. The DNA of the CDR3 is TGTGCCAGCTCACGAGGGGGCGGCTACGAGCAGTACTTC. It specifies CASSRGGGYEQYF. Based on the CDR3 plus reference TRBV18 and TRBJ2-7, the full variable domain is NAGVMQNPRHLVRRRGQEARLRCSPMKGHSHVYWYRQLPEEGLKFMVYLQKENIIDESGMPKERFSAEFPKEGPSILRIQQVVRGDSAAYFCASSRGGGYEQYFGPGTRLTVT.

The rearrangement links TRBV11-2 to TRBJ2-7; no firm D call. Trimming left V 0 bases short and J 2 bases short, with 11 bases between. Germline V lookup: CDR1 SGHAT, CDR2 FQNNGV. The CDR3 spans 15 residues. In DNA form, the CDR3 reads TGTGCCAGCAGCTTAGAACGCCTTGGGGCCTACGAGCAGTACTTC. This gives the protein CASSLERLGAYEQYF.